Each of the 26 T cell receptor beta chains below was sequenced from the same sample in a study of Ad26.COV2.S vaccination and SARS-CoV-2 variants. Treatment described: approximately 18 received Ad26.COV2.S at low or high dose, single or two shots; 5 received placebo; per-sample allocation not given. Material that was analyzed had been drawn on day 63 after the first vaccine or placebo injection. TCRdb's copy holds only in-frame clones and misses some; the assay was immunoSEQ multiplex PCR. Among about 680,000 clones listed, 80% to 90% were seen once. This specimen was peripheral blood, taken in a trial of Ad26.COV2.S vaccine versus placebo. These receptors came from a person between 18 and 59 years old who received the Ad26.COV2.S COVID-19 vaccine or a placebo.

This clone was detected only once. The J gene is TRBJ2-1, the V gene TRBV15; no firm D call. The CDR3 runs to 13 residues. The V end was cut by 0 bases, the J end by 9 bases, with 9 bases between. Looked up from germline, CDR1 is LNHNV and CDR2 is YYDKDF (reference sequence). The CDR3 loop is CATSRDLPSEQFF. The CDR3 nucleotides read TGTGCCACCAGCAGAGACCTTCCAAGTGAGCAGTTCTTC.

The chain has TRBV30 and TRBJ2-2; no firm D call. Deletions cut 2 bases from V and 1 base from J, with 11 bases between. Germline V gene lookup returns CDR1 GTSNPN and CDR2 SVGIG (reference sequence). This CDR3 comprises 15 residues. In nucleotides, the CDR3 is TGTGCCTGGAGTCAACTGACACTGAACACCGGGGAGCTGTTTTTT. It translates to CAWSQLTLNTGELFF.

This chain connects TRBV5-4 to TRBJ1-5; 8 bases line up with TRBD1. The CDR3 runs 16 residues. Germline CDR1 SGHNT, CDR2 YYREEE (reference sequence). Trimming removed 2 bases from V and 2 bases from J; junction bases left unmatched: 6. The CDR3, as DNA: TGTGCCAGCAGCTTTCAGGGGGCGAATGGCAATCAGCCCCAGCATTTT. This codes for CASSFQGANGNQPQHF.

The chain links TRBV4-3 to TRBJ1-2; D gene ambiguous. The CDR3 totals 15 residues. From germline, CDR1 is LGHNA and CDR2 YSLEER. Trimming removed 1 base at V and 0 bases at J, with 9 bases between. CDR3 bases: TGCGCCAGCAGCCAAGCTCGGGAAGCTAACTATGGCTACACCTTC. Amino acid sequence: CASSQAREANYGYTF.

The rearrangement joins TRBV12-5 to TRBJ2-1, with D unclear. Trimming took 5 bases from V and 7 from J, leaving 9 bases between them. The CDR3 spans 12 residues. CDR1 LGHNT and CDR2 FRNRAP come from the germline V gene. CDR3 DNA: TGTGCTAGTGGTCCGACGGAAAATGAGCAGTTCTTC. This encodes CASGPTENEQFF.

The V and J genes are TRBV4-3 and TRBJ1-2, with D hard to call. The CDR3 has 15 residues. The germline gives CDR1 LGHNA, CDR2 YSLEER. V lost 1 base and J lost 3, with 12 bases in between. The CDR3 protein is CASSQGSGMDYGYTF. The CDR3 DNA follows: TGCGCCAGCAGCCAAGGCTCTGGAATGGACTATGGCTACACCTTC.

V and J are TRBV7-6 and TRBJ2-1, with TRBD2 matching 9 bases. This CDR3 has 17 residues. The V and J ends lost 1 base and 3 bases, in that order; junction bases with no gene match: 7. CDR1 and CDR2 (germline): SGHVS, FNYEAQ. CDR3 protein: CASSLGGVAGDYNEQFF. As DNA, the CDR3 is TGTGCCAGCAGCTTAGGGGGCGTAGCGGGAGACTACAATGAGCAGTTCTTC. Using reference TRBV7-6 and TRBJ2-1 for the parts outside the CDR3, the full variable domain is GAGVSQSPRYKVTKRGQDVALRCDPISGHVSLYWYRQALGQGPEFLTYFNYEAQQDKSGLPNDRFSAERPEGSISTLTIQRTEQRDSAMYRCASSLGGVAGDYNEQFFGPGTRLTVL.

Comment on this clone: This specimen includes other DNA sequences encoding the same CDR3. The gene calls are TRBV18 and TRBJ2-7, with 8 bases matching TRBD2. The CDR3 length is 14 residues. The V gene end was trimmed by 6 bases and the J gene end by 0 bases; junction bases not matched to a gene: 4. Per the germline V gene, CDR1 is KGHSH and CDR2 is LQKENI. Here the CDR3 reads CASSREGSSYEQYF. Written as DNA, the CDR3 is TGTGCCAGCTCCCGGGAGGGTAGCTCCTACGAGCAGTACTTC. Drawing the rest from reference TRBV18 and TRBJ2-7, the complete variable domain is NAGVMQNPRHLVRRRGQEARLRCSPMKGHSHVYWYRQLPEEGLKFMVYLQKENIIDESGMPKERFSAEFPKEGPSILRIQQVVRGDSAAYFCASSREGSSYEQYFGPGTRLTVT.

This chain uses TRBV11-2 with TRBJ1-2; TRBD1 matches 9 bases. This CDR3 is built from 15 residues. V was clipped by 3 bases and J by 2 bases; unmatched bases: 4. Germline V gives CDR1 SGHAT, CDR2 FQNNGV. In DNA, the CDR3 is TGTGCCAGCAGCTTCGGGACAGGGTGGAACTATGGCTACACCTTC. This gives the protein CASSFGTGWNYGYTF. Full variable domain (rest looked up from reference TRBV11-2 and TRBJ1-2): EAGVAQSPRYKIIEKRQSVAFWCNPISGHATLYWYQQILGQGPKLLIQFQNNGVVDDSQLPKDRFSAERLKGVDSTLKIQPAKLEDSAVYLCASSFGTGWNYGYTFGSGTRLTVV.

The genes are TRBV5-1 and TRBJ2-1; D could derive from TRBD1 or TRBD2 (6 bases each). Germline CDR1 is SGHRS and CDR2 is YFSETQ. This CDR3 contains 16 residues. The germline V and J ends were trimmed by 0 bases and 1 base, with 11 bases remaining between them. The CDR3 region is CASSLEGGLSYNEQFF. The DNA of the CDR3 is TGCGCCAGCAGCTTGGAGGGGGGACTGTCCTACAATGAGCAGTTCTTC.

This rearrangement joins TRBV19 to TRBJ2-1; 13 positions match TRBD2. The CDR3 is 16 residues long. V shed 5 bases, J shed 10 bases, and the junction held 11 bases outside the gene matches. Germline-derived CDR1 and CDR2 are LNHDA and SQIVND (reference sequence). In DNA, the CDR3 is TGTGCCAGTAGTGCCCCGACTAGCGGGAGGTCGGGCGAGCAGTTCTTC. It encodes CASSAPTSGRSGEQFF.

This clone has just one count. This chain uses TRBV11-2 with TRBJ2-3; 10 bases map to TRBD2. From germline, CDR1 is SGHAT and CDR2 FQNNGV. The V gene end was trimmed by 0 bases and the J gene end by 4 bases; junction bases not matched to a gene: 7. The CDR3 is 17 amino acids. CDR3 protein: CASSLDRSGGAPDTQYF. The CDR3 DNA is TGTGCCAGCAGCTTAGATCGGAGCGGGGGGGCTCCAGATACGCAGTATTTT. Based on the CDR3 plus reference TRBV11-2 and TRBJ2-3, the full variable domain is EAGVAQSPRYKIIEKRQSVAFWCNPISGHATLYWYQQILGQGPKLLIQFQNNGVVDDSQLPKDRFSAERLKGVDSTLKIQPAKLEDSAVYLCASSLDRSGGAPDTQYFGPGTRLTVL.

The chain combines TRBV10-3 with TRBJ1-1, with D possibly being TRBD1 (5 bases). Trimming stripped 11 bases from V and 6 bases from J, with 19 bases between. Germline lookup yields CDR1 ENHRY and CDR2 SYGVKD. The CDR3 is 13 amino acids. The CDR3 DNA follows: TGTGCCTTTCAGGGCATGTTGGGCGCTGAAGCTTTCTTT. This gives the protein CAFQGMLGAEAFF.

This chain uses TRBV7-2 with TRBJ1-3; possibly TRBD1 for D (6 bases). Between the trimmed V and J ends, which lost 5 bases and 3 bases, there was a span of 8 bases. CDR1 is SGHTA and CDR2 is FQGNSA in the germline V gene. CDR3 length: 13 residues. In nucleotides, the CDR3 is TGTGCCAGCAGCCGGACAGTTGGAAACACCATATATTTT. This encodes CASSRTVGNTIYF.

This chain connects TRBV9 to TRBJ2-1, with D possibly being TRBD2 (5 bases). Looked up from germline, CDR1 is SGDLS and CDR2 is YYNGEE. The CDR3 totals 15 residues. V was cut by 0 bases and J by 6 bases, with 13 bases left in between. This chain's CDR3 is CASSVVTPGGNEQFF. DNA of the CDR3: TGTGCCAGCAGCGTAGTTACTCCCGGAGGCAATGAGCAGTTCTTC.

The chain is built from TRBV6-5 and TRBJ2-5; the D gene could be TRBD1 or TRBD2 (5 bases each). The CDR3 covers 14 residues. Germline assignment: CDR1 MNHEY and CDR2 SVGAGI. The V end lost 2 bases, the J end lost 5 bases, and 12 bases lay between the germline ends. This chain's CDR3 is CASSYGTQMETQYF. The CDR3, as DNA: TGTGCCAGCAGTTACGGGACCCAAATGGAGACCCAGTACTTC.

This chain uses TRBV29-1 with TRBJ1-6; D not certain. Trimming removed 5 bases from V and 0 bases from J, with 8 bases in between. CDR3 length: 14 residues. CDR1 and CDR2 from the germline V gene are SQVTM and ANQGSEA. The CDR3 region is CSVRESSYNSPLHF. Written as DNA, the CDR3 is TGCAGCGTTAGGGAGAGCTCCTATAATTCACCCCTCCACTTT.

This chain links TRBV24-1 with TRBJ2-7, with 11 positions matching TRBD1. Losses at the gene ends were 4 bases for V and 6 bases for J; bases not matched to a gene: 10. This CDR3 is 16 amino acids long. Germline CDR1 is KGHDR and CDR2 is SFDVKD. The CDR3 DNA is TGTGCCACCAGTGAACCCACTGGACAGGGGGCAGGCGAGCAGTACTTC. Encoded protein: CATSEPTGQGAGEQYF.

The CDR3 spells CSASVGQQGQPQHF. The CDR3 nucleotides are TGCAGTGCTAGTGTAGGGCAGCAGGGTCAGCCCCAGCATTTT. V and J are TRBV20-1 and TRBJ1-5, with TRBD1 as a possible D gene (5 bases). Trimming removed 3 bases at V and 6 bases at J, with 15 bases between. Per the germline V gene, CDR1 is DFQATT and CDR2 is SNEGSKA (reference sequence). The length of the CDR3 is 14 residues.

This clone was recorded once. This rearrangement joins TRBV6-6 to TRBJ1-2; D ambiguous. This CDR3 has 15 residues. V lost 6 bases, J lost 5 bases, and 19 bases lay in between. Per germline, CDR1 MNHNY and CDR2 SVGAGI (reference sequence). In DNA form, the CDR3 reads TGTGCCAGCAGCACGGTGAGACCGCTGTCGTATGGCTACACCTTC. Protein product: CASSTVRPLSYGYTF.

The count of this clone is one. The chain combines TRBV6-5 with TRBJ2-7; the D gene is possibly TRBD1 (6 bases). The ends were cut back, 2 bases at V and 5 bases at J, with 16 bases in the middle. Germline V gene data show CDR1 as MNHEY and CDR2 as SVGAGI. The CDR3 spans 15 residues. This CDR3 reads CASSYGGHGRDEQYF. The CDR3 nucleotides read TGTGCCAGCAGTTACGGGGGACACGGAAGGGACGAGCAGTACTTC.

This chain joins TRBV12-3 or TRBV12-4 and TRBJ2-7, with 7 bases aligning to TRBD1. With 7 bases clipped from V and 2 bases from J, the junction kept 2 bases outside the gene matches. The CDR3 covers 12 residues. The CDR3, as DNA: TGTGCCAGCAAGGACAGGACCTACGAGCAGTACTTC. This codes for CASKDRTYEQYF.

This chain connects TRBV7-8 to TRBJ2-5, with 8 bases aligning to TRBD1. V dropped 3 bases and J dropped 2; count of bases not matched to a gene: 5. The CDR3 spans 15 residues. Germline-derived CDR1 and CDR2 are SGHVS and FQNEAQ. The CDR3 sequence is CASSFRTGLQETQYF. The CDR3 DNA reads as TGTGCCAGCAGCTTCCGGACAGGGTTACAAGAGACCCAGTACTTC. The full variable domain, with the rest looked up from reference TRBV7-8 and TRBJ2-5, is GAGVSQSPRYKVAKRGQDVALRCDPISGHVSLFWYQQALGQGPEFLTYFQNEAQLDKSGLPSDRFFAERPEGSVSTLKIQRTQQEDSAVYLCASSFRTGLQETQYFGPGTRLLVL.

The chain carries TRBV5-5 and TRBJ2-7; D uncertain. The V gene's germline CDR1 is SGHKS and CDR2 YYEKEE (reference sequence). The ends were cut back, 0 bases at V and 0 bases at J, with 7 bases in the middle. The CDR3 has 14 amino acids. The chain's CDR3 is CASSLEPDSYEQYF. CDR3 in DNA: TGTGCCAGCAGCTTGGAACCGGACTCCTACGAGCAGTACTTC. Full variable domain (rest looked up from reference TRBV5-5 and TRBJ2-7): DAGVTQSPTHLIKTRGQQVTLRCSPISGHKSVSWYQQVLGQGPQFIFQYYEKEERGRGNFPDRFSARQFPNYSSELNVNALLLGDSALYLCASSLEPDSYEQYFGPGTRLTVT.

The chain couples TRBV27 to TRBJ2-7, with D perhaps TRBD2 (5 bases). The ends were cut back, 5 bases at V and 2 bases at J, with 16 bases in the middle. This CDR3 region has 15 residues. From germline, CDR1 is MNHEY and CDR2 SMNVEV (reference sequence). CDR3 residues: CASSLTAGGTYEQYF. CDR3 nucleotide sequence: TGTGCCAGCAGTCTAACCGCGGGCGGAACCTACGAGCAGTACTTC.

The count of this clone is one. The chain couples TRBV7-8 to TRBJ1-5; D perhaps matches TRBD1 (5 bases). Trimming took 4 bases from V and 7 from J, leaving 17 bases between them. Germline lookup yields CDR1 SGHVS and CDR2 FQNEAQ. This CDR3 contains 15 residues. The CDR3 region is CASSSPGGTGQPQHF. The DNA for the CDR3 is TGTGCCAGCAGCTCCCCCGGGGGGACGGGGCAGCCCCAGCATTTT.